Listed here is a single T cell receptor (beta chain). Its recognized antigen is unknown. Per-base quality was not reported, and no clone a single base away is much larger than it. The junction carries 18 bases between V and J, which are trimmed by 6 bases and 3 bases respectively. The germline V gene (reference sequence) specifies PRHDT as CDR1 and FYEKMQ as CDR2. Including cysteine and phenylalanine, the CDR3 has 15 amino acids. The retained sequence is limited to the CDR3, 45 bases, with the frame set at the first base. This sample is part of a study of T cell responses to AZD1222 COVID-19 vaccine (dated by TCRdb to the early 2020s). Notes on the research overall: AZD1222 recipients with second doses at about 4 weeks or about 12 weeks were pooled, because spike-specific TCR depth and breadth did not differ between schedules. A total of 233 trial participants underwent TCR sequencing, of whom under 220 had received two doses of AZD1222 and 26 had received two doses of the MenACWY control vaccine. Trial participants were enrolled into age subgroups of 18-55, 56-69 and 70-plus years, which contained approximately 150, 28 and 58 TCR-sequenced participants, respectively.

The CDR3 regions of human TCRbeta chains were analyzed by immunosequencing. As for how the authors treated the data: Repertoire TCRs were checked for matches against a reference library of SARS-CoV-2-specific TCRs that had been generated using the MIRA antigen-specificity platform. Breadth meant the fraction of unique TCRs that were SARS-CoV-2-associated, whereas depth meant the fraction of total T cells that were SARS-CoV-2-associated. Each spike-specific TCR was assigned to its reactive spike region and to a CD4 or CD8 class using the MIRA data. Log10-transformed breadth and depth values were compared by one-way ANOVA with Sidak's multiple comparisons tests. Imported from immuneACCESS, the table was reduced by TCRdb to in-frame sequences with V and J called. These copies leave out some clones; in studies compared against another copy, an unresolved V gene accounts for under half, and the cause of the remainder is not known. The V and J calls and the clone size are those of that table, but D and trimming were determined from the DNA. The sample profile shows some 130,000 clones; around nine tenths of them were found once. The top ten hold under 4.5% of the sample.

The time point label on this specimen signifies: baseline before first vaccination. Samples from vaccinated people were obtained from the UK trials COV001 and COV002, which included a single-blind randomized controlled phase 2/3 trial of AZD1222 (ChAdOx1 nCoV-19) in healthy adults. For TCRbeta chain sequencing, PBMC samples were collected from trial participants at day 0 and at day 28 after the second dose. Results and caveats for the whole study, not just this receptor: Reportedly, close to half of the unique spike-specific TCRs recognized epitopes lying outside the regions that are mutated in the B.1.351 and B.1.1.7 variants. The vaccine-associated CD4 TCRs covered the entire spike protein, and the dominant responses fell in regions 160-218 and 743-854. In the small 56-69-year group, the increase in depth fell short of significance, most likely because of low power. Only 5 to 7 AZD1222 recipients were SARS-CoV-2 seropositive at baseline, limiting conclusions about previously exposed vaccinees. Most participants were white British and females outnumbered males, and the authors suggested that clonal diversity may have been underestimated. After two AZD1222 doses, spike-specific TCR breadth and depth were significantly higher than at day 0 and than in MenACWY recipients. Because no samples from the day 14 peak response were available, repertoires could be characterized only after the peak T cell response.

The chain links TRBV13 with TRBJ2-7; perhaps TRBD1 is the D gene, with 6 bases matching. Here the sequenced sample was peripheral blood, taken on day 0 of AZD1222 vaccination. This clonotype was obtained from an adult in good health. DNA sequence: TGTGCCAGCAGTGCCGACAGGAGCCGGGGCTACGAGCAGTACTTC. Protein translation: CASSADRSRGYEQYF.